The 12 T cell receptor beta chains listed next were all sequenced from one sample in a study of metastatic and nonmetastatic thyroid tumors. TCRdb recomputed clones from the PCR reads via MiXCR. In the table there are tens of thousands of clones, 25% to 30% of which are singletons. No treatment had been given to any patient before thyroid surgery. Specimen: blood. The receptors derive from a female donor with papillary thyroid cancer or a benign thyroid nodule (not recorded which). Some clones in this sample may be carry-over from other donors' samples.

This clone has a handful of counts. CDR3 amino acids: CASSEAWVEFGNTIYF. The CDR3, as DNA: TGTGCCAGCAGTGAAGCGTGGGTAGAATTTGGAAACACCATATATTTT. The chain combines TRBV6-1 with TRBJ1-3; D uncertain. V lost 0 bases to trimming and J lost 3 bases, with 12 bases between them. The germline CDR1 and CDR2 sequences are MNHNS and SASEGT. This CDR3 is built from 16 residues.

In this sample, this clone turned up many times. The chain links TRBV20-1 to TRBJ1-5; maybe TRBD1 (6 bases). Trimming pared 3 bases from V and 1 base from J, leaving 13 bases between. Germline assignment: CDR1 DFQATT and CDR2 SNEGSKA (reference sequence). The CDR3 covers 15 residues. CDR3 bases: TGCAGTGCTAGGAGGGGGGGAGGGAGCAATCAGCCCCAGCATTTT. Encoded protein: CSARRGGGSNQPQHF.

The V call is TRBV6-4, the J call TRBJ2-3; tentatively, D is TRBD2 (5 bases). In germline, CDR1 is MRHNA, CDR2 SNTAGT. CDR3 length equals 14 residues. V was pared by 2 bases and J by 4 bases, with 10 bases between. CDR3 sequence reads: CASSDGKEADTQYF. The DNA of the CDR3 is TGTGCCAGCAGTGACGGAAAGGAGGCAGATACGCAGTATTTT.

This clone is labeled medium-sized. This chain connects TRBV27 to TRBJ2-3, with D possibly matching TRBD1 (6 bases). V gave up 3 bases and J gave up 2 bases, with 15 bases separating them. This CDR3 has 16 residues. Germline V gene sequence: CDR1 MNHEY, CDR2 SMNVEV (reference sequence). CDR3 bases: TGTGCCAGCAGTTTCTTCGACAGGAGAGACACAGATACGCAGTATTTT. Residues: CASSFFDRRDTDTQYF.

This clone showed up many times. The chain is built from TRBV19 and TRBJ1-1; the D gene is possibly TRBD1 (5 bases). Trimming took 6 bases from V and 7 from J, leaving 9 bases between them. The CDR3 contains 11 residues. Germline V CDR1 and CDR2: LNHDA, SQIVND (reference sequence). The CDR3 nucleotides are TGTGCCAGTAGAAGAGACAGTGAAGCTTTCTTT. Amino acids: CASRRDSEAFF. The variable domain in full, with the rest retrieved from reference TRBV19 and TRBJ1-1, is DGGITQSPKYLFRKEGQNVTLSCEQNLNHDAMYWYRQDPGQGLRLIYYSQIVNDFQKGDIAEGYSVSREKKESFPLTVTSAQKNPTAFYLCASRRDSEAFFGQGTRLTVV.

This clone was observed a single time. Other DNA sequences of this sample code for an identical CDR3. The chain joins TRBV20-1 to TRBJ1-2; D is perhaps TRBD1 (5 bases). Germline V CDR1 and CDR2: DFQATT, SNEGSKA (reference sequence). Deletions cut 6 bases from V and 1 base from J, with 12 bases between. This CDR3 is 13 amino acids long. CDR3 loop: CSAQSGINYGYTF. Written as DNA, the CDR3 is TGCAGTGCCCAATCAGGGATTAACTATGGCTACACCTTC.

V usage is TRBV11-3 and J usage is TRBJ2-7; 8 bases are a match to TRBD2. CDR1 SGHNT and CDR2 YENEEA come from the germline V gene. CDR3 length equals 14 residues. With 3 bases clipped from V and 4 bases from J, the junction kept 5 bases outside the gene matches. The CDR3 DNA reads TGTGCCAGCAGCTTCGGGAGGGCCTTTTACGAGCAGTACTTC. The encoded protein is CASSFGRAFYEQYF.

This sequence joins TRBV28 and TRBJ2-7; possibly TRBD1 or TRBD2 for D (5 bases each). Trimming removed 2 bases at V and 7 bases at J, with 15 bases between. The CDR3 consists of 14 residues. Per germline, CDR1 MDHEN and CDR2 SYDVKM. The CDR3 sequence: CASSLDVVGEEQYF. The CDR3 DNA is TGTGCCAGCAGTTTAGATGTGGTGGGGGAGGAGCAGTACTTC.

The chain employs TRBV7-9 and TRBJ1-6; D call uncertain. There are 14 residues in the CDR3. Germline lookup yields CDR1 SEHNR and CDR2 FQNEAQ (reference sequence). V lost 1 base, J lost 9 bases, and 10 bases lay in between. The CDR3 here is CASSLGDLSSPLHF. In DNA, the CDR3 is TGTGCCAGCAGCTTAGGAGATCTGAGTTCACCCCTCCACTTT.

The rearrangement uses TRBV6-1 and TRBJ2-7, with TRBD1 matching over 7 bases. Per the germline V gene, CDR1 is MNHNS and CDR2 is SASEGT. The CDR3 consists of 14 residues. J lost 0 bases, V lost 7 bases, and 6 bases had no gene match. CDR3 protein: CASKRQGNSYEQYF. The DNA of the CDR3 is TGTGCCAGCAAACGACAGGGAAACTCCTACGAGCAGTACTTC.

There are many counts of this clone. The chain recombines TRBV4-1 with TRBJ1-1, with a tentative D call TRBD1 (5 bases). CDR1 is MGHRA, CDR2 YSYEKL, per germline. The CDR3 is 16 amino acids. Trimming left V 2 bases short and J 6 bases short, with 19 bases between. The CDR3 region has the DNA TGCGCCAGCAGCCAACCACGGGACCCGGGATTGGCTGAAGCTTTCTTT. Protein: CASSQPRDPGLAEAFF.

This clone was recorded only once. The J gene is TRBJ2-7, the V gene TRBV7-8; 11 bases align to TRBD2. The CDR3 contains 17 residues. CDR1 and CDR2 from the germline V gene are SGHVS and FQNEAQ. V trimming: 7 bases; J trimming: 2 bases; junction bases outside the gene matches: 13. The CDR3 DNA is TGTGCCAGCACCCCGGCGACTAGCGGGATGTCTACCTACGAGCAGTACTTC. Translated, it gives CASTPATSGMSTYEQYF.